The present TCR beta chain was sequenced within a study of blood T cell repertoires in COVID-19. Study background: Acute and convalescent COVID-19 samples came from the United States, Italy and Spain.

Per the germline V gene, CDR1 is SGHRS and CDR2 is YFSETQ. The CDR3 spans 14 residues. Trimming pared 1 base from V and 7 bases from J, leaving 15 bases between. Per the authors' pipeline: Reference gene primer amplification in the assay estimated nucleated cell counts. Clones were read by immunoSEQ multiplex PCR, and TCRdb kept only the in-frame ones, dropping some. V, J and clone size were drawn from that table, and D and trimming were deduced from the DNA. The sample lists about 120,000 clones, about four fifths occurring once. Material: peripheral blood. This chain links TRBV5-1 with TRBJ2-7, with TRBD1 as a possible D gene (5 bases). The origin of this receptor is a man between 65 and 85 years old with acute or convalescent COVID-19. The CDR3 DNA reads TGCGCCAGCAGCTTGTCCCAGGGCGTGGAAGAGCAGTACTTC. This sequence encodes CASSLSQGVEEQYF.